The entry that follows covers one T cell receptor beta chain sequence. Its cognate antigen has yet to be identified. It has no much larger one-base neighbor in the sample; base qualities were not kept. This specimen belongs to a study of graft-versus-host responses after intestinal transplantation (dated by TCRdb to 2020 to 2022). Describing the broader study: The transplants that recipients got were multivisceral, liver-intestinal, or isolated intestinal. Every recipient was given anti-thymocyte globulin induction, then maintenance tacrolimus and steroids for two to three years. Graft-versus-host and host-versus-graft alloreactive T cell clones were tracked in the graft, circulation and bone marrow after intestinal transplantation using bulk TCR-beta CDR3 sequencing. To identify alloreactive clones, pre-transplant mixed lymphocyte reaction products were sequenced and then compared with unstimulated pre-transplant donor and recipient T cells. The cohort enrolled 20 to 30 intestinal transplant recipients including one retransplant, and a few patients lacking pretransplant specimens were excluded. Donor T cell macrochimerism was defined as a peak of at least 4% donor T cells among recipient peripheral blood mononuclear cells. Rather than being sequenced by the commercial service, samples from a few later patients were sequenced in-house on an Illumina MiSeq and processed with MiXCR.

Study-wide conclusions, independent of this receptor: GvH clones were detected in recipient bone marrow, and some appeared earlier in ileal mucosa or blood, consistent with an intestinal mucosal origin. High GvH to HvG T cell clonal ratios were observed in the allografts of patients with donor T cell macrochimerism. Early after transplant, declines in HvG clones were associated with peak levels of circulating GvH clones. Conclusions were limited by the relatively low number and heterogeneity of intestinal transplant patients.

The time point label, as the study defines it: cells obtained before transplantation from donor or recipient. CD3+CD4+ and CD3+CD8+ populations were FACS-sorted from unstimulated pre-transplant donor and recipient cells taken from spleen or lymph nodes. Libraries were made using the immunoSEQ multiplex PCR assay. For most patients, genomic DNA was isolated using the Qiagen DNeasy Blood and Tissue Kit and was shipped frozen to Adaptive Biotechnologies for TCR sequencing. High-throughput TCR-beta CDR3 sequencing of genomic DNA from most patients was performed by Adaptive Biotechnologies. The authors' analysis ran thus. TCR sequencing data were retrieved from Adaptive's ImmunoSEQ software for roughly 17 patients, whereas a few other patients were processed with MiXCR and VDJtools. CD4 versus CD8 sorting errors were corrected by removing sequences found in both subsets at a frequency ratio below 5:1. Because the origin of CDR3 nucleotide sequences shared between donor and recipient could not be assigned, those sequences were removed. At least 2-fold expansion over unstimulated cells and a minimum CFSE-low frequency of 0.002% (template counts) or 0.001% (read counts) were required for clones to be classified as alloreactive. Mappable clones were those detected in sequenced pre-transplant spleen, lymph node, or MLR CFSE-low populations of the donor or recipient. Cumulative frequency of alloreactive clones was calculated as a percentage of all sequences weighted by copy number. This immuneACCESS table, as held by TCRdb, lists in-frame sequences with V and J called but not all clones. Of the missing ones, under half trace to an unresolved V gene in checked studies; the others have no known cause. That table furnishes V, J and clone size, whereas the DNA furnished D and trimming. Present in this sample are 96,000 or so clones, around 90% of which were seen just once. The ten biggest clones cover 0.15% to 0.2% of the sample.

The receptor's source is a human donor who received an intestinal transplant. The sample in question was unstimulated CD4+ T cells sorted from spleen or lymph node cells, obtained before intestinal transplant.

In nucleotide form, the sequence is TGTGCCAGCAGTGAATCAGGACACCTCACCGGGGAGCTGTTTTTT. The encoded protein is CASSESGHLTGELFF. The chain is made from TRBV25-1 and TRBJ2-2; the D gene is perhaps TRBD1, from 5 matching bases. The germline V gene yields MGHDK for CDR1 and SYGVNS for CDR2. CDR3 length: 15 amino acids, cysteine to phenylalanine. Only the CDR3 part of the read is kept: 45 bases, read in frame from the first base. The trim is 1 base for V and 4 bases for J, with a gap of 10 bases between the germline ends.